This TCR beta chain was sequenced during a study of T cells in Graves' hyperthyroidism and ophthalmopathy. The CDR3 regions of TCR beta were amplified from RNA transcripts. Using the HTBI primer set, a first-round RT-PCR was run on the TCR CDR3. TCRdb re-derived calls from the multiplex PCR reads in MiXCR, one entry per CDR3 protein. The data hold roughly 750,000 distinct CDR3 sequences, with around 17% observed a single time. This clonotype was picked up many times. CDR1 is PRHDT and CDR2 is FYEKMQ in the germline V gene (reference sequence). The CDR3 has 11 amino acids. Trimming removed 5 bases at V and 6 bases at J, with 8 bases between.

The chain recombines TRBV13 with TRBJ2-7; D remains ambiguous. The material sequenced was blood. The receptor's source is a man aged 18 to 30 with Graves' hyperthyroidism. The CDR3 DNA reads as TGTGCCAGCAGCCTAACACGCGAGCAGTACTTC. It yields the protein CASSLTREQYF.